These T cell receptor beta chains were read from a single sample in a study of breast tumors, draining lymph nodes, adjacent tissues. MiXCR was run by TCRdb on the multiplex PCR reads, yielding one entry per CDR3 protein. Of about 150,000 distinct CDR3 sequences detected, 30% to 35% appear once; the ten largest clones hold 2.3%. The sample comprised axillary lymph node tissue. The source is a female donor with breast cancer. Some clones in this sample may be carry-over from other donors' samples. The CDR3 runs from the conserved cysteine through the conserved F or W. The D gene is left open where the match is weak. Some rows mark clone size as missing; the rest say once, few, many or name a class of expanded clone.

V gene: TRBV19
J gene: TRBJ1-1
D gene: .
clone size: few
CDR3 DNA: TGTGCCAGTAGGGCTACAAGGAACACTGAAGCTTTCTTT
CDR3 protein: CASRATRNTEAFF

V gene: TRBV12-3/TRBV12-4
J gene: TRBJ2-3
D gene: .
clone size: many
CDR3 DNA: TGTGCCAGCAGCTACGCCCCCACCGATACGCAGTATTTT
CDR3 protein: CASSYAPTDTQYF

V gene: TRBV5-1
J gene: TRBJ2-7
D gene: .
clone size: few
CDR3 DNA: TGCGCCAGCAGCTTGGGTCCGAGTACGGACGAGCAGTACTTC
CDR3 protein: CASSLGPSTDEQYF

V gene: TRBV6-2/TRBV6-3
J gene: TRBJ1-2
D gene: .
clone size: many
CDR3 DNA: TGTGCCAGCAGTTACGGGCAGACCGATGGCTACACCTTC
CDR3 protein: CASSYGQTDGYTF

V gene: TRBV12-3/TRBV12-4
J gene: TRBJ2-2
D gene: .
clone size: many
CDR3 DNA: TGTGCCAGCAACTATAGGGGGGGCCAGAACACCGGGGAGCTGTTTTTT
CDR3 protein: CASNYRGGQNTGELFF

V gene: TRBV5-1
J gene: TRBJ1-1
D gene: .
clone size: .
CDR3 DNA: TGCGCCAGCAGCTCGATAGGGGGTTCTGGGACTGAAGCTTTCTTT
CDR3 protein: CASSSIGGSGTEAFF

V gene: TRBV10-3
J gene: TRBJ1-2
D gene: TRBD1
clone size: many
CDR3 DNA: TGTGCCATCAGTGAGTCGAAGGGGGCCGGTGGCTACACCTTC
CDR3 protein: CAISESKGAGGYTF

V gene: TRBV4-1
J gene: TRBJ2-7
D gene: TRBD1
clone size: .
CDR3 DNA: TGCGCCAGCAGCCCTAGCGCCCTAGCCCGGGACAGGGCCCTTTGCTACGAGCAGTACTTC
CDR3 protein: CASSPSALARDRALCYEQYF

V gene: TRBV2
J gene: TRBJ1-4
D gene: TRBD1
clone size: .
CDR3 DNA: TGTGCCAGCCGGACAGGGGATCGGGCCCGACCTCAAGAACTGTTTTTT
CDR3 protein: CASRTGDRARPQELFF

V gene: TRBV20-1
J gene: TRBJ2-5
D gene: TRBD1
clone size: .
CDR3 DNA: TGCAGTGCTACTGAGTGGAGGACAGGGTCTCAAGAGACCCAGTACTTC
CDR3 protein: CSATEWRTGSQETQYF

V gene: TRBV19
J gene: TRBJ2-6
D gene: .
clone size: .
CDR3 DNA: TGTGCCAGTAGCGGACACAGTCGGGCCAACGTCCTGACCTTC
CDR3 protein: CASSGHSRANVLTF

V gene: TRBV2
J gene: TRBJ2-1
D gene: TRBD2
clone size: many
CDR3 DNA: TGTGCCAGCAGTCGGACTAGCGGGGGGGCTAATTACGACAATGAGCAGTTCTTC
CDR3 protein: CASSRTSGGANYDNEQFF

V gene: TRBV7-8
J gene: TRBJ2-3
D gene: TRBD1
clone size: once
CDR3 DNA: TGTGCCAGCAGCCAACGAACGGGGACAGGGGGGACCACACACACGCAGTATTTT
CDR3 protein: CASSQRTGTGGTTHTQYF

V gene: TRBV29-1
J gene: TRBJ2-2
D gene: TRBD1
clone size: .
CDR3 DNA: TGCAGCGTAGGGGGCGACACCGGGGAGCTGTTTTTT
CDR3 protein: CSVGGDTGELFF

V gene: TRBV27
J gene: TRBJ2-7
D gene: TRBD1
clone size: many
CDR3 DNA: TGTGCCAGCAGTTTAAATCCGGGACAGGGCAGAAGGGAGCAGTACTTC
CDR3 protein: CASSLNPGQGRREQYF

V gene: TRBV7-3
J gene: TRBJ1-6
D gene: .
clone size: .
CDR3 DNA: TGTGCCAGCAGCCAGGCCGGGATGGCACTAGCTATTTCTCCCCTCCACTTT
CDR3 protein: CASSQAGMALAISPLHF

V gene: TRBV9
J gene: TRBJ1-6
D gene: .
clone size: many
CDR3 DNA: TGTGCCAGCAGCGTAGTTCCAGATAATTCACCCCTCCACTTT
CDR3 protein: CASSVVPDNSPLHF

V gene: TRBV18
J gene: TRBJ2-7
D gene: .
clone size: many
CDR3 DNA: TGTGCCAGCTCACCAATTGGGGATGGTTCCTACGAGCAGTACTTC
CDR3 protein: CASSPIGDGSYEQYF

V gene: TRBV11-1
J gene: TRBJ1-2
D gene: .
clone size: many
CDR3 DNA: TGTGCCAGCAGCTTAGGACAGTATGGCTACACCTTC
CDR3 protein: CASSLGQYGYTF

V gene: TRBV7-2
J gene: TRBJ1-3
D gene: TRBD1
clone size: many
CDR3 DNA: TGTGCCAGCAGCCGGGGGACAGCTGGAAACACCATATATTTT
CDR3 protein: CASSRGTAGNTIYF

V gene: TRBV7-9
J gene: TRBJ2-1
D gene: .
clone size: .
CDR3 DNA: TGTGCCAGCAGCCTCAGTGCCTACAACAATGAGCAGTTCTTC
CDR3 protein: CASSLSAYNNEQFF

V gene: TRBV12-3/TRBV12-4
J gene: TRBJ2-4
D gene: .
clone size: .
CDR3 DNA: TGTGCCAGCAGTACCGGGACCCATGTAGCCAAAAACATTCAGTACTTC
CDR3 protein: CASSTGTHVAKNIQYF

V gene: TRBV5-1
J gene: TRBJ2-7
D gene: .
clone size: many
CDR3 DNA: TGCGCCAGCAGCCCGACAGTGCCCTACGAGCAGTACTTC
CDR3 protein: CASSPTVPYEQYF

V gene: TRBV7-6
J gene: TRBJ2-7
D gene: TRBD1
clone size: .
CDR3 DNA: TGTGCCAGCAGCTTAGGGGACAGAGGGAGCGACGAGCAGTACTTC
CDR3 protein: CASSLGDRGSDEQYF

V gene: TRBV27
J gene: TRBJ2-3
D gene: .
clone size: many
CDR3 DNA: TGTGCCAGCAGTGACATATCCGCTAGCACAGATACGCAGTATTTT
CDR3 protein: CASSDISASTDTQYF

V gene: TRBV5-4
J gene: TRBJ2-6
D gene: TRBD1
clone size: many
CDR3 DNA: TGTGCCAGCAGCAGGACAGGGATCTCTGGGGCCAACGTCCTGACTTTC
CDR3 protein: CASSRTGISGANVLTF

V gene: TRBV19
J gene: TRBJ1-3
D gene: .
clone size: many
CDR3 DNA: TGTGCCAGTGGGCCGGTAGGACAGCAAATTGGAAACACCATATATTTT
CDR3 protein: CASGPVGQQIGNTIYF

V gene: TRBV3-1
J gene: TRBJ1-4
D gene: .
clone size: many
CDR3 DNA: TGTGCCAGCAGCCAAGGTGGCGCCCCAAAACTGTTTTTT
CDR3 protein: CASSQGGAPKLFF

V gene: TRBV24-1
J gene: TRBJ2-5
D gene: TRBD1
clone size: many
CDR3 DNA: TGTGCCACCAGTGAGGCCGGACAGGGAAAAGAGACCCAGTACTTC
CDR3 protein: CATSEAGQGKETQYF

V gene: TRBV18
J gene: TRBJ1-6
D gene: TRBD1
clone size: many
CDR3 DNA: TGTGCCAGCCGAGACAGGGGGCAAAATTCACCCCTCCACTTT
CDR3 protein: CASRDRGQNSPLHF

V gene: TRBV19
J gene: TRBJ1-5
D gene: TRBD1
clone size: many
CDR3 DNA: TGTGCCACTGCAGGGGGTGGCAATCAGCCCCAGCATTTT
CDR3 protein: CATAGGGNQPQHF

V gene: TRBV7-9
J gene: TRBJ1-1
D gene: .
clone size: few
CDR3 DNA: TGTGCCAGCAGCCCAGCGGGGGAGCCGAACACTGAAGCTTTCTTT
CDR3 protein: CASSPAGEPNTEAFF

V gene: TRBV12-3/TRBV12-4
J gene: TRBJ2-1
D gene: .
clone size: many
CDR3 DNA: TGTGCCAGCAGTATGAACCGGTGGAATGAGCAGTTCTTC
CDR3 protein: CASSMNRWNEQFF

V gene: TRBV20-1
J gene: TRBJ2-5
D gene: .
clone size: many
CDR3 DNA: TGCAGTGCTAGAAGAGGGGGATCCGAGACCCAGTACTTC
CDR3 protein: CSARRGGSETQYF

V gene: TRBV7-9
J gene: TRBJ2-5
D gene: .
clone size: .
CDR3 DNA: TGTGCCAGCACCCGAACAGGGTGGGAGACCCAGTACTTC
CDR3 protein: CASTRTGWETQYF

V gene: TRBV12-3/TRBV12-4
J gene: TRBJ2-2
D gene: .
clone size: many
CDR3 DNA: TGTGCCAGCAGCCGCTACCGGATCTCGACCGGGGAGCTGTTTTTT
CDR3 protein: CASSRYRISTGELFF

V gene: TRBV6-2/TRBV6-3
J gene: TRBJ1-6
D gene: .
clone size: many
CDR3 DNA: TGTGCCAGCAGTCCTCTTAATCAGGGGAATTCACCCCTCCACTTT
CDR3 protein: CASSPLNQGNSPLHF

V gene: TRBV7-8
J gene: TRBJ1-5
D gene: .
clone size: many
CDR3 DNA: TGTGCCAGCAGCTTAGCAGGGGGTAGCAATCAGCCCCAGCATTTT
CDR3 protein: CASSLAGGSNQPQHF

V gene: TRBV6-5
J gene: TRBJ2-3
D gene: .
clone size: many
CDR3 DNA: TGTGCCAGCAGTTACGATACTACAGATACGCAGTATTTT
CDR3 protein: CASSYDTTDTQYF

V gene: TRBV30
J gene: TRBJ1-4
D gene: .
clone size: many
CDR3 DNA: TGTGCCTGGGGACCCGGGAGGGTTGGGGAAAAACTGTTTTTT
CDR3 protein: CAWGPGRVGEKLFF

V gene: TRBV14
J gene: TRBJ1-6
D gene: .
clone size: .
CDR3 DNA: TGTGCCAGCAGCCAAGGTCGGTGGGACCTACCCCTCCACTTT
CDR3 protein: CASSQGRWDLPLHF